Included here is one TCR beta chain sequence, with context. Germline CDR1 reads DFQATT; CDR2 reads SNEGSKA (reference sequence). CDR3 length equals 14 residues. V lost 3 bases and J 2 bases, leaving 11 bases between the germline ends. The data were taken from a study of T cells in Graves' hyperthyroidism and ophthalmopathy. Amplification targeted TCR beta CDR3 regions from RNA transcripts. TCR CDR3 regions were first amplified by RT-PCR with HTBI primers. TCRdb re-derived calls from the multiplex PCR reads in MiXCR, one entry per CDR3 protein. This sample has 350,000 to 500,000 distinct CDR3 sequences, with approximately 15% found just once.

This TCR came from a young woman with Graves' hyperthyroidism. The V gene is TRBV20-1, the J gene TRBJ1-5, with a tentative D call TRBD1 (6 bases). Sequenced sample: blood. CDR3 DNA: TGCAGTGCTAGTCAGGACAGTGGCAATCAGCCCCAGCATTTT. Its protein is CSASQDSGNQPQHF.